These 25 T cell receptor beta chains came from one sample sequenced in a study of T cells after yellow fever vaccination (dated by TCRdb to the late 2010s). Libraries were prepared through 5' RACE. These reads were obtained on an Illumina HiSeq 2500. TCRdb passed the public sequencing reads through fastp at Q25 and MiXCR, retaining productive beta sequences. Here each entry gathers all rows of one CDR3 protein and keeps the most common genes and DNA. For this sample there are more than 350,000 distinct CDR3 sequences; roughly 12% appear just once. The leading ten clones occupy roughly 18% of the sample. This specimen's treatment or condition label, interpreted: live attenuated yellow fever vaccine strain. The material was PBMCs, obtained on the day of the first yellow fever vaccination. Every receptor here comes from a man between 18 and 29 years old who received the YFV17D yellow fever vaccine.

The chain combines TRBV20-1 with TRBJ2-2; D uncertain. Germline V gives CDR1 DFQATT, CDR2 SNEGSKA (reference sequence). The CDR3 extends over 12 amino acids. Trimming pared 1 base from V and 3 bases from J, leaving 3 bases between. This CDR3 is CSARGHTGELFF. The CDR3 coding sequence is TGCAGTGCTAGAGGTCACACCGGGGAGCTGTTTTTT.

The chain has TRBV4-2 and TRBJ1-2, with a tentative D call TRBD1 (5 bases). This CDR3 is 15 amino acids long. V was cut by 1 base and J by 5 bases, with 14 bases left in between. Germline values: CDR1 LGHNA, CDR2 YNFKEQ. The CDR3 nucleotides read TGTGCCAGCAGCCAAGTCCTGGTCGGGGCTTATGGCTACACCTTC. Amino acid sequence: CASSQVLVGAYGYTF.

The CDR3: CASSYSVRVTEAFF. The CDR3, as DNA: TGTGCCAGCAGTTATTCTGTCAGGGTCACTGAAGCTTTCTTT. This chain joins TRBV6-5 and TRBJ1-1; D is perhaps TRBD1 (5 bases). The CDR3 spans 14 residues. Germline CDR1 MNHEY, CDR2 SVGAGI. Trimming took 3 bases from V and 4 from J, leaving 12 bases between them.

This chain uses TRBV10-3 with TRBJ2-7, with 9 bases aligning to TRBD1. Trimming took 10 bases from V and 0 from J; bases not matched to a gene: 4. Per the germline V gene, CDR1 is ENHRY and CDR2 is SYGVKD. The CDR3 is 13 amino acids. The DNA for the CDR3 is TGTGCCACCGGGACAGGGCGCTCCTACGAGCAGTACGTC. It encodes CATGTGRSYEQYV.

This clonotype was detected only a few times. The chain carries TRBV20-1 and TRBJ2-2; TRBD2 matches at 7 bases. CDR1 and CDR2 (germline): DFQATT, SNEGSKA (reference sequence). V dropped 5 bases and J dropped 0; count of bases not matched to a gene: 3. CDR3 length: 14 residues. CDR3 bases: TGCAGTGCTCTAGCGGAGACGAACACCGGGGAGCTGTTTTTT. Protein: CSALAETNTGELFF.

This clonotype was seen more than once but under ten times. This rearrangement joins TRBV5-1 to TRBJ2-2; 8 bases are shared with TRBD1. Unmatched junction bases numbered 8, after V lost 3 bases and J lost 7 bases. The CDR3 runs 15 residues. CDR1 is SGHRS, CDR2 YFSETQ, per germline. The CDR3 nucleotides are TGCGCCAGCAGCTCACCGACAGGGGACGGCGGGGAGCTGTTTTTT. Its translation: CASSSPTGDGGELFF.

This clonotype was seen ten or more times. V usage is TRBV20-1 and J usage is TRBJ2-1, with a possible D match to TRBD2 (5 bases). With 6 bases removed from V and 5 bases from J, the gap between germline ends came to 23 bases. This CDR3 has 16 residues. The germline V gene encodes CDR1 DFQATT and CDR2 SNEGSKA (reference sequence). This chain's CDR3 is CSADPMDSLDNNEQFF. The CDR3 region has the DNA TGCAGTGCCGATCCGATGGACTCGTTAGATAACAATGAGCAGTTCTTC.

This clonotype occurred many times. The CDR3 DNA follows: TGCGCCAGCAGCTTCGACGGGAGCTCTGGGGCCAACGTCCTGACTTTC. This translates into CASSFDGSSGANVLTF. The V and J genes are TRBV5-1 and TRBJ2-6; tentatively, D is TRBD2 (6 bases). The germline V gene encodes CDR1 SGHRS and CDR2 YFSETQ. V was clipped by 2 bases and J by 0 bases, with 9 bases between them. The CDR3 covers 16 residues.

This clonotype was recorded many times. This rearrangement joins TRBV2 to TRBJ1-1; no firm D call. Trimming took off 5 bases at V and 6 bases at J, with 13 bases between the two ends. The CDR3 spans 13 residues. Germline V gene data show CDR1 as SNHLY and CDR2 as FYNNEI. Here the CDR3 DNA reads TGTGCCAGCAGTCCCGGGTCGGGCGCTGAAGCTTTCTTT. Amino acid sequence: CASSPGSGAEAFF. The whole variable domain, filled in from reference TRBV2 and TRBJ1-1, reads EPEVTQTPSHQVTQMGQEVILRCVPISNHLYFYWYRQILGQKVEFLVSFYNNEISEKSEIFDDQFSVERPDGSNFTLKIRSTKLEDSAMYFCASSPGSGAEAFFGQGTRLTVV.

This clonotype was counted between two and nine times. V usage is TRBV6-2 or TRBV6-3 and J usage is TRBJ2-2, with 10 bases that match TRBD1. The V segment lost 5 bases and the J segment 1 base; nucleotides outside the gene matches: 10. CDR3 size: 18 residues. The V gene's germline CDR1 is MNHEY and CDR2 SVGEGT. The CDR3 reads CASSPRDRGLLNTGELFF. CDR3 sequence (DNA): TGTGCCAGCAGTCCCCGGGACAGGGGTCTCTTGAACACCGGGGAGCTGTTTTTT.

V and J are TRBV5-1 and TRBJ1-4; 7 nucleotides line up with TRBD1. V shed 5 bases and J 8 bases; nucleotides not matched to a gene: 9. Germline CDR1 reads SGHRS; CDR2 reads YFSETQ. The CDR3 runs 14 residues. The CDR3 DNA sequence: TGCGCCAGCAGTAAGTCGGGACAGAACGAAAAACTGTTTTTT. Its protein product is CASSKSGQNEKLFF.

There are a few counts of this clonotype. The CDR3 nucleotides read TGTGCCAGCAGCCCAATCCCTAGCGGGGGGGAGTACCAAGAGACCCAGTACTTC. Amino acid sequence: CASSPIPSGGEYQETQYF. The chain is built from TRBV3-1 and TRBJ2-5; 12 bases match TRBD2. The length of the CDR3 is 18 residues. The V and J ends lost 4 bases and 0 bases, in that order; junction bases with no gene match: 9. The germline gives CDR1 LGHDT, CDR2 YNNKEL (reference sequence).

This clonotype has only a few counts. The chain recombines TRBV6-2 or TRBV6-3 with TRBJ2-5, with 15 bases fitting TRBD2. Losses at the gene ends were 8 bases for V and 11 bases for J; bases not matched to a gene: 12. Per germline, CDR1 MNHEY and CDR2 SVGEGT. The CDR3 extends over 15 amino acids. For the CDR3, the DNA is TGTGCCAGCGGCTTCCCCGGGACTAGCGGGGGGACACAGTACTTC. Translated: CASGFPGTSGGTQYF.

The chain uses TRBV18 and TRBJ1-1; no clear D. The V end lost 3 bases, the J end lost 3 bases, and 8 bases lay between the germline ends. CDR3 length: 13 residues. Per germline, CDR1 KGHSH and CDR2 LQKENI. CDR3: CASSPSGYTEAFF. CDR3 in DNA: TGTGCCAGCTCACCGTCGGGGTACACTGAAGCTTTCTTT.

This CDR3 reads CASSLTQGAYSNQPQHF. In DNA form, the CDR3 reads TGTGCCAGCAGCTTGACGCAAGGAGCCTATAGCAATCAGCCCCAGCATTTT. J is TRBJ1-5 and V is TRBV5-6; D ambiguous. V was clipped by 1 base and J by 0 bases, with 14 bases between them. From germline, CDR1 is SGHDT and CDR2 YYEEEE. The CDR3 spans 17 residues.

The chain uses TRBV6-6 and TRBJ2-2, with D hard to call. V lost 8 bases and J lost 3, with 10 bases in between. Germline CDR1 is MNHNY and CDR2 is SVGAGI (reference sequence). The CDR3 is 13 amino acids. In DNA, the CDR3 is TGTGCCAGCGCCCCTATAGACACCGGGGAGCTGTTTTTT. Its translation: CASAPIDTGELFF.

A few counts support this clonotype. The chain joins TRBV29-1 to TRBJ1-2, with 9 bases fitting TRBD1. CDR1 SQVTM and CDR2 ANQGSEA come from the germline V gene. CDR3 size: 13 residues. With V trimmed by 5 bases and J by 0 bases, 1 base remained unmatched. The CDR3 loop reads CSVRTGANYGYTF. DNA for the CDR3: TGCAGCGTTCGGACAGGGGCTAACTATGGCTACACCTTC.

This sequence joins TRBV18 and TRBJ2-7, with D hard to call. The CDR3 spans 16 residues. Trimming shortened V by 3 bases and J by 4 bases, and 19 bases separated the two germline ends. Looked up from germline, CDR1 is KGHSH and CDR2 is LQKENI. The CDR3 is CASSPPGHRRIYEQYF. CDR3 nucleotide sequence: TGTGCCAGCTCACCCCCCGGCCATCGGAGAATATACGAGCAGTACTTC.

This clonotype has a handful of counts. The chain has TRBV6-1 and TRBJ2-7; D ambiguous. V lost 5 bases to trimming and J lost 3 bases, with 17 bases between them. Germline V gene lookup returns CDR1 MNHNS and CDR2 SASEGT. This CDR3 is built from 15 residues. CDR3 sequence (DNA): TGTGCCAGCAGTCCGTGGCCCGACGGATTCTACGAGCAGTACTTC. It translates to CASSPWPDGFYEQYF.

This clonotype was found many times. The chain joins TRBV7-2 to TRBJ2-5; no reliable D call. Germline V gives CDR1 SGHTA, CDR2 FQGNSA. Trimming left V 1 base short and J 5 bases short, with 11 bases between. This CDR3 region has 14 residues. The CDR3, as DNA: TGTGCCAGCAGCTTAGGGTTCCGTGGGGAGACCCAGTACTTC. It codes for CASSLGFRGETQYF.

This clonotype was counted a few times. The gene calls are TRBV20-1 and TRBJ1-6; no firm D call. V shed 6 bases and J shed 5 bases, with 17 bases lying between them. CDR3 length equals 15 residues. The germline gives CDR1 DFQATT, CDR2 SNEGSKA (reference sequence). The CDR3 sequence: CSAPVGAVDNSPLHF. In nucleotides, the CDR3 is TGCAGTGCCCCCGTCGGAGCCGTAGATAATTCACCCCTCCACTTT.

The rearrangement joins TRBV12-3 or TRBV12-4 to TRBJ2-3; the D is unclear. The CDR3 contains 13 residues. V was shortened by 10 bases and J by 3 bases, with 14 bases between the two germline ends. The CDR3 sequence: CATRVGITDTQYF. The DNA for the CDR3 is TGTGCCACCCGGGTGGGGATTACAGATACGCAGTATTTT.

This clonotype was observed a few times. The V and J genes are TRBV7-9 and TRBJ2-6; D ambiguous. Germline V gene data show CDR1 as SEHNR and CDR2 as FQNEAQ (reference sequence). This CDR3 has 15 amino acids. V shed 6 bases and J shed 4 bases, with 13 bases lying between them. CDR3 DNA: TGTGCCAGCAGTTTGGACGCAGCCGGGGCCAACGTCCTGACTTTC. It codes for CASSLDAAGANVLTF.

In the case of this clonotype: Given the absence of the conserved phenylalanine or tryptophan at the CDR3 end, a read error is likely. This sequence joins TRBV5-1 and TRBJ1-2; 8 nucleotides line up with TRBD1. The trim removed 0 bases at V and 8 bases at J, leaving 12 bases unmatched. Germline-derived CDR1 and CDR2 are SGHRS and YFSETQ. The CDR3 covers 16 residues. DNA of the CDR3: TGCGCCAGCAGCTTGGGGACAGGGTTTAAGGAGATGGGCTACACCGTC. Translated: CASSLGTGFKEMGYTV.

In this sample, this clonotype turned up a few times. The rearrangement links TRBV4-1 to TRBJ2-2; D may match TRBD1 or TRBD2 (6 bases each). There are 16 residues in the CDR3. CDR1 is MGHRA and CDR2 is YSYEKL in the germline V gene. Trimming removed 1 base at V and 5 bases at J, with 14 bases between. The CDR3 loop is CASSQGPGATTGELFF. The DNA for the CDR3 is TGCGCCAGCAGCCAAGGTCCGGGGGCGACGACCGGGGAGCTGTTTTTT.